This passage covers 3 T cell receptor beta chains from one sample sequenced in a study of circulating and synovial CD4+ cells in juvenile arthritis. Libraries were prepared by immunoSEQ multiplex PCR; TCRdb keeps only in-frame clonotypes and omits some of them. Of some 33,000 clones in the sample, around 95% are singletons; the top ten hold around 0.64%. Sequencing was done on a sample of CD4+ T cells from blood. Every receptor here comes from a human donor with juvenile idiopathic arthritis.

The V gene is TRBV18, the J gene TRBJ1-2, with D perhaps matching TRBD1 (6 bases). Germline CDR1 is KGHSH and CDR2 is LQKENI. The V end was cut by 3 bases, the J end by 1 base, with 18 bases between. The CDR3 length is 17 residues. CDR3 amino acids: CASSPRGQKSINYGYTF. The CDR3 DNA reads TGTGCCAGCTCACCTCGTGGACAGAAATCCATTAACTATGGCTACACCTTC.

This chain links TRBV11-2 with TRBJ2-5, with D perhaps matching TRBD1 (5 bases). Per germline, CDR1 SGHAT and CDR2 FQNNGV. With 1 base removed from V and 5 bases from J, the gap between germline ends came to 8 bases. The CDR3 has 13 amino acids. CDR3 DNA sequence: TGTGCCAGCAGCTTAGGCAGGGTGGAGACCCAGTACTTC. This codes for CASSLGRVETQYF.

The chain employs TRBV9 and TRBJ2-7, with a tentative D call TRBD2 (6 bases). The V end lost 0 bases, the J end lost 10 bases, and 14 bases lay between the germline ends. The CDR3 spans 13 residues. Per germline, CDR1 SGDLS and CDR2 YYNGEE. The CDR3 coding sequence is TGTGCCAGCAGCGTAGCGGGGGACCGCCTCCAGTACTTC. This gives the protein CASSVAGDRLQYF.